Included here is one T cell receptor beta chain sequence, with context. Antigen unknown. This beta chain slipped into a library made for alpha chains as a stray read, so its size is not meaningful. Time point noted: sample taken at primary tumor resection. Sequencing covered unsorted whole RNA taken from tumor, nontumor lung or frozen PBMC. Samples came from 72 TRACERx patients with untreated early-stage lung cancer. Every individual TCR cDNA molecule carried its own unique molecular identifier, which allowed correction of PCR and sequencing errors. A single record per CDR3 protein comes from TCRdb applying MiXCR to the 5' RACE reads. Of about 4,000 distinct CDR3 sequences listed, less than 70% were seen once; the top ten hold 77%. The source of the sample is a study of spatial heterogeneity in lung cancer. General observations from the study: In blood, ubiquitous expanded tumor TCRs appeared more at resection than follow-up.

The receptor comes from a female donor with early-stage non-small cell lung cancer. The sample here was PBMCs, taken at surgery.

The CDR3 sequence: CAISPGQDRYEQYF. DNA of the CDR3: TGTGCCATCAGCCCGGGACAGGACCGCTACGAGCAGTACTTC. The chain links TRBV10-3 to TRBJ2-7; 8 nucleotides agree with TRBD1. With 6 bases clipped from V and 3 bases from J, the junction kept 7 bases outside the gene matches. Germline V gene data show CDR1 as ENHRY and CDR2 as SYGVKD. The CDR3 runs 14 residues.